The sample holds one count of the clone carrying this T cell receptor (beta chain). Its antigen is unknown. This sample was taken from a study of pediatric ulcerative colitis. General study findings and limits: All ulcerative colitis patients, but no controls, carried two rectal clonotypes. Total lymphocyte DNA, not sorted subsets, was the template. Blood-rectal clonal overlap within each person was significantly higher in ulcerative colitis patients than controls.

Sequencing depth was up to 500,000 reads per sample. Sequencing used immunoSEQ multiplex PCR; TCRdb keeps in-frame clones, though not all of them. The table lists 35,000 to 45,000 clones, around 78% of them singletons. This CDR3 comprises 15 residues. Germline V gives CDR1 SGHDN, CDR2 FVKESK. Trimming took off 3 bases at V and 4 bases at J, with 15 bases between the two ends. Sequencing used blood. The TCR sequence derives from a girl aged 10-17 years with moderate ulcerative colitis. The chain couples TRBV14 to TRBJ2-5, with D tentatively TRBD1 (5 bases). Here the CDR3 DNA reads TGTGCCAGCAGCCATGTAGGACGACAGCCAGAGACCCAGTACTTC. It encodes CASSHVGRQPETQYF.